The rows below give T cell receptor beta chains drawn from one sample of a study of tumor-infiltrating lymphocytes in localized non-small cell lung cancer. Method: immunoSEQ multiplex PCR; TCRdb's copy keeps in-frame clones and lacks some. The data hold about 14,000 clones, with 65% to 90% observed a single time. Sequenced sample: lung tumor tissue. These receptor sequences come from a human donor with non-small cell lung cancer. Each CDR3 is given with its conserved first and last residue. A D gene is named only where the DNA matches it firmly. Size values are once, few and many counts, or a class for expanded clones, and some rows have none.

j_call d_call v_call clone_size cdr3_aa cdr3_nt
TRBJ2-7 - TRBV10-3 few CAISERGNEQYF TGTGCCATCAGTGAACGGGGGAACGAGCAGTACTTC
TRBJ1-6 TRBD1 TRBV19 - CASSADRAGPLHF TGTGCCAGTAGTGCCGACAGGGCTGGACCCCTCCACTTT
TRBJ1-5 TRBD1 TRBV2 - CASKGQHDKPQHF TGTGCCAGCAAGGGACAGCATGATAAGCCCCAGCATTTT
TRBJ2-3 - TRBV7-8 - CASSSRLLSTDTQYF TGTGCCAGCAGCTCCCGGCTTCTAAGCACAGATACGCAGTATTTT
TRBJ1-2 - TRBV7-2 - CASSFQGRAYGYTF TGTGCCAGCAGCTTCCAGGGGCGGGCCTATGGCTACACCTTC
TRBJ2-7 TRBD2 TRBV6-5 few CASSYSTSGGEKQYF TGTGCCAGCAGTTACTCGACTAGCGGAGGTGAGAAGCAGTACTTC
TRBJ2-6 - TRBV7-3 - CASSLTFAGANVLTF TGTGCCAGCAGCTTAACGTTCGCTGGGGCCAACGTCCTGACTTTC
TRBJ2-7 TRBD1 TRBV30 - CAWSPAGGTGTYEQYF TGTGCCTGGAGCCCGGCGGGTGGGACAGGAACCTACGAGCAGTACTTC
TRBJ2-2 TRBD2 TRBV5-4 - CASSLTSGNTGELFF TGTGCCAGCAGTTTGACTAGCGGCAACACCGGGGAGCTGTTTTTT
TRBJ2-1 - TRBV5-1 - CASSLREYAEQFF TGCGCCAGCAGCTTGAGGGAATACGCTGAGCAGTTCTTC
TRBJ2-1 - TRBV5-6 - CASSFGPRFGEQFF TGTGCCAGCAGCTTCGGCCCCAGGTTTGGCGAGCAGTTCTTC
TRBJ2-7 - TRBV6-1 medium-sized CASSARLSSYEQYF TGTGCCAGCAGTGCCCGGTTGAGCTCCTACGAGCAGTACTTC
TRBJ1-1 - TRBV14 - CASSQGIGGRWLNTEAFF TGTGCCAGCAGCCAAGGGATTGGGGGGCGCTGGCTGAACACTGAAGCTTTCTTT
TRBJ1-6 - TRBV5-6 - CASSTGQPNSPLHF TGTGCCAGCAGTACCGGACAGCCTAATTCACCCCTCCACTTT
TRBJ2-5 - TRBV20-1 - CSAQDQETQYF TGCAGTGCTCAGGACCAAGAGACCCAGTACTTC
TRBJ2-7 TRBD2 TRBV2 - CASSRTSGGASEQYF TGTGCCAGCAGTAGGACTAGCGGGGGGGCGTCAGAGCAGTACTTC
TRBJ2-1 TRBD1 TRBV10-2 - CASSPGGFGNEQFF TGCGCCAGCAGTCCAGGGGGCTTTGGCAATGAGCAGTTCTTC
TRBJ1-5 TRBD1 TRBV6-1 few CASRRTGDSNQPQHF TGTGCCAGCAGGAGGACAGGGGATAGCAATCAGCCCCAGCATTTT
TRBJ1-1 - TRBV7-8 once CASSLGTVNTEAFF TGTGCCAGCAGCTTAGGGACGGTGAACACTGAAGCTTTCTTT
TRBJ1-2 TRBD1 TRBV19 - CASTLGQGANDYTF TGTGCCAGTACCCTGGGACAGGGGGCGAATGACTACACCTTC
TRBJ2-1 TRBD2 TRBV5-1 - CASRAGAYNEQFF TGCGCCAGCAGGGCGGGAGCATACAATGAGCAGTTCTTC
TRBJ2-3 - TRBV18 - CASSPRDTTDTQYF TGTGCCAGCTCACCGCGGGACACCACAGATACGCAGTATTTT
TRBJ2-3 - TRBV2 - CATEERLRTDTQYF TGTGCCACAGAAGAGCGACTTCGCACAGATACGCAGTATTTT
TRBJ2-1 - TRBV6-6 - CASSYSKDEQFF TGTGCCAGCAGTTACTCTAAGGATGAGCAGTTCTTC
TRBJ2-3 - TRBV30 - CAWSVSLADTQYF TGTGCCTGGAGTGTAAGCCTAGCAGATACGCAGTATTTT
TRBJ1-5 - TRBV29-1 - CSVAPGGNQPQHF TGCAGCGTTGCACCGGGTGGCAATCAGCCCCAGCATTTT
TRBJ2-2 - TRBV6-5 - CASSYSRVNTGELFF TGTGCCAGCAGTTACTCGAGGGTGAACACCGGGGAGCTGTTTTTT
TRBJ1-2 - TRBV25-1 - CASSSSIYGYTF TGTGCCAGCAGTAGTTCAATTTATGGCTACACCTTC
TRBJ2-1 TRBD2 TRBV28 few CASSGSGAYNEQFF TGTGCCAGCAGTGGGAGCGGGGCCTACAATGAGCAGTTCTTC
TRBJ2-2 - TRBV10-1 once CASSEDGGSNTGELFF TGCGCCAGCAGTGAGGACGGTGGGTCGAACACCGGGGAGCTGTTTTTT
TRBJ1-2 TRBD1 TRBV18 - CASSPPGQGAVDGYTF TGTGCCAGCTCACCACCGGGACAGGGGGCTGTTGATGGCTACACCTTC
TRBJ2-1 - TRBV18 - CASSPSAGLYNEQFF TGTGCCAGCTCACCCTCTGCGGGGTTATACAATGAGCAGTTCTTC
TRBJ1-1 TRBD1 TRBV7-8 - CASGDREGYTEAFF TGTGCCAGCGGGGACAGGGAGGGGTACACTGAAGCTTTCTTT
TRBJ2-7 - TRBV6-6 - CASSYVEGYEQYF TGTGCCAGCAGTTACGTGGAGGGCTACGAGCAGTACTTC
TRBJ2-7 TRBD1 TRBV6-5 - CASRGTGLFEQYF TGTGCCAGCAGGGGGACAGGGCTCTTCGAGCAGTACTTC
TRBJ2-1 - TRBV19 - CASSSTGIEQFF TGTGCCAGTAGTAGCACAGGGATTGAGCAGTTCTTC
TRBJ1-1 - TRBV30 - CAWSEGQAVDTEAFF TGTGCCTGGAGTGAGGGTCAGGCGGTGGACACTGAAGCTTTCTTT
TRBJ2-7 - TRBV29-1 - CSVVSHAEGNEQYF TGCAGCGTTGTGAGTCACGCCGAGGGGAACGAGCAGTACTTC
TRBJ2-2 TRBD1 TRBV7-9 - CASTGALQAGELFF TGTGCCAGTACAGGGGCGCTACAAGCCGGGGAGCTGTTTTTT
TRBJ1-3 - TRBV19 few CASYEGLSGNTIYF TGTGCGAGTTACGAGGGCCTCTCTGGAAACACCATATATTTT
TRBJ2-7 TRBD2 TRBV5-4 - CASSLGLAGGTNEQYF TGTGCCAGCAGCTTAGGACTAGCGGGAGGGACTAACGAGCAGTACTTC
TRBJ1-1 - TRBV6-5 - CASSYLDRSEAFF TGTGCCAGCAGTTACCTCGACAGGTCTGAAGCTTTCTTT
TRBJ1-1 - TRBV6-5 - CAAGRGGRSTEAFF TGTGCCGCGGGGAGGGGGGGCAGAAGCACTGAAGCTTTCTTT
TRBJ2-5 - TRBV6-1 - CASRGGTRQETQYF TGTGCCAGCAGGGGGGGGACAAGACAAGAGACCCAGTACTTC
TRBJ2-1 TRBD2 TRBV5-1 - CASSPGTSYEQFF TGCGCCAGCAGCCCCGGGACTAGCTATGAGCAGTTCTTC
TRBJ1-4 - TRBV2 - CASSEGQAEKLFF TGTGCCAGCAGTGAAGGACAGGCCGAAAAACTGTTTTTT
TRBJ2-7 - TRBV6-5 - CASRRSAGTSYEQYF TGTGCCAGCAGGCGTTCCGCCGGGACCTCCTACGAGCAGTACTTC